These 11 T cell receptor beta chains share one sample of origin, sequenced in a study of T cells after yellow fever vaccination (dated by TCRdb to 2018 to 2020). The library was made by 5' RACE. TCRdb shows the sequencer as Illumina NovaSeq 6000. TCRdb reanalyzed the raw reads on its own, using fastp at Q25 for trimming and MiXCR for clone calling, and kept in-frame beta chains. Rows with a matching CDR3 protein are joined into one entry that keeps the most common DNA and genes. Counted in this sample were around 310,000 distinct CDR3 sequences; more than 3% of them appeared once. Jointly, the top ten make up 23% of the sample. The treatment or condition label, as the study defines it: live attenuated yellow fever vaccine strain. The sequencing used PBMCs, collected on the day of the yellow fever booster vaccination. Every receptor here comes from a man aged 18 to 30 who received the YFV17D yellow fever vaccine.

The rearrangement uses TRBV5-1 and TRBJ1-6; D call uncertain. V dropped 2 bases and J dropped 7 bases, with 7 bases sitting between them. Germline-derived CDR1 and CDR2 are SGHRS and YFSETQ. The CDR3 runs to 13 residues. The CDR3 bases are TGCGCCAGCAGCTTCTCGGGAAATTCACCCCTCCACTTT. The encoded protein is CASSFSGNSPLHF.

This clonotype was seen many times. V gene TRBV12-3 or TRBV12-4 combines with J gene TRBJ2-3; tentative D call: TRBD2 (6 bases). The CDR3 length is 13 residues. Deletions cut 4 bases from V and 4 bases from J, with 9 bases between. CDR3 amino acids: CASSSRRADTQYF. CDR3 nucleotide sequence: TGTGCCAGCAGTTCCCGGAGGGCAGATACGCAGTATTTT.

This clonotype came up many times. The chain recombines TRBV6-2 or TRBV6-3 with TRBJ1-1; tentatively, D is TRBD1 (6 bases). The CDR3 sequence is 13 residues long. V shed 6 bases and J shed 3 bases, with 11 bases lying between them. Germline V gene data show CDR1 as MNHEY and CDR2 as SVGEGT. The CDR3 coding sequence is TGTGCCAGCAGAAACAGGGAGGACACTGAAGCTTTCTTT. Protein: CASRNREDTEAFF.

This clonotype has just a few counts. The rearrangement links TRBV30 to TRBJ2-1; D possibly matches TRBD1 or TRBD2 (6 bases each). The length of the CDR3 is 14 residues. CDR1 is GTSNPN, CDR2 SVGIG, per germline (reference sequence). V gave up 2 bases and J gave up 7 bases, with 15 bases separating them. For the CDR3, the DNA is TGTGCCTGGAGTCCGATAGAGGGGGGTAATGAGCAGTTCTTC. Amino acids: CAWSPIEGGNEQFF.

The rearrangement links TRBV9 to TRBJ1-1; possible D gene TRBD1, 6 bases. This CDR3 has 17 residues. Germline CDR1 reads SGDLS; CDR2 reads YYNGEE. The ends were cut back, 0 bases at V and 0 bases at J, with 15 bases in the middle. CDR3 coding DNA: TGTGCCAGCAGCGTAGCCCCTTGGGGGGCCATGAACACTGAAGCTTTCTTT. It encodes CASSVAPWGAMNTEAFF.

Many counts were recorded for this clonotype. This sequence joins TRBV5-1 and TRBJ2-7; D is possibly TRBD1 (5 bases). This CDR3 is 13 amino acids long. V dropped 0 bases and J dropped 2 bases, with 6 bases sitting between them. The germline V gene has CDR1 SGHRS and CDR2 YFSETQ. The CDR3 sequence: CASSLEGTYEQYV. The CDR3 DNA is TGCGCCAGCAGCTTGGAGGGGACCTACGAGCAGTACGTC.

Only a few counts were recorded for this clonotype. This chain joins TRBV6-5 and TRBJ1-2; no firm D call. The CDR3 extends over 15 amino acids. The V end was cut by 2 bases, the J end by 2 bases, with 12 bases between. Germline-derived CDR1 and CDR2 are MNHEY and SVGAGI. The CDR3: CASSYHRPGNYGYTF. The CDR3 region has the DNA TGTGCCAGCAGTTACCACCGCCCTGGGAACTATGGCTACACCTTC.

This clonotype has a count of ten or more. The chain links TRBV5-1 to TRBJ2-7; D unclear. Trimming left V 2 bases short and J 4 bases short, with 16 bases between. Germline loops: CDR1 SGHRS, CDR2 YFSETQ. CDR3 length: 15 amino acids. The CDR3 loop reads CASSFDAPLPYEQYF. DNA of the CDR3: TGCGCCAGCAGCTTCGACGCCCCCCTCCCGTACGAGCAGTACTTC.

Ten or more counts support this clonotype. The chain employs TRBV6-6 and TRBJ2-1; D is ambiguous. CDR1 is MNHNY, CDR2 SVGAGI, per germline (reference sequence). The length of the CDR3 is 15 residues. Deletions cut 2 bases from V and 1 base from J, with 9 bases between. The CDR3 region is CASSYMTDSYNEQFF. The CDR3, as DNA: TGTGCCAGCAGTTACATGACGGATTCCTACAATGAGCAGTTCTTC.

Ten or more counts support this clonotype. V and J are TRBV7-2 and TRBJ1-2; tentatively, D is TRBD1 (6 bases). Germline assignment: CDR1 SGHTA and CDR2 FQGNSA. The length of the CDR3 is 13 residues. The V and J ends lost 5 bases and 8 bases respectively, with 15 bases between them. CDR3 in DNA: TGTGCCAGCAGCAGACCCGGGACAAAGGGCTACACCTTC. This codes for CASSRPGTKGYTF.

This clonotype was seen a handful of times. CDR3 sequence: CASSLAPAYEQYV. CDR3 DNA sequence: TGTGCCAGCAGCCTAGCCCCAGCCTACGAGCAGTACGTC. The chain recombines TRBV7-8 with TRBJ2-7, with a weak D call TRBD2 (5 bases). This CDR3 region has 13 residues. Germline assignment: CDR1 SGHVS and CDR2 FQNEAQ.